This passage covers 24 T cell receptor beta chains from one sample sequenced in a study of blood T cell repertoires in COVID-19. Only in-frame clones appear in the TCRdb table, and some are missing; sequencing was by immunoSEQ multiplex PCR. Seen here are 120,000 to 150,000 clones, about four fifths observed once, and the top ten hold 7.5% to 9.5%. Material for sequencing was peripheral blood. These receptors all stem from a human donor with acute or convalescent COVID-19. The donor label of this sample is uncertain.

The rearrangement links TRBV5-1 to TRBJ2-1; 7 bases align to TRBD1. Germline-derived CDR1 and CDR2 are SGHRS and YFSETQ. CDR3 length equals 16 residues. The V gene end was trimmed by 3 bases and the J gene end by 0 bases; junction bases not matched to a gene: 6. The CDR3 sequence is CASSWTGSSSYNEQFF. The CDR3 DNA sequence: TGCGCCAGCAGCTGGACAGGCTCCAGCTCCTACAATGAGCAGTTCTTC. Filled out from reference TRBV5-1 and TRBJ2-1, the complete variable domain reads KAGVTQTPRYLIKTRGQQVTLSCSPISGHRSVSWYQQTPGQGLQFLFEYFSETQRNKGNFPGRFSGRQFSNSRSEMNVSTLELGDSALYLCASSWTGSSSYNEQFFGPGTRLTVL.

The V gene is TRBV9, the J gene TRBJ2-1; 11 bases align to TRBD1. CDR3 length: 16 amino acids. Germline values: CDR1 SGDLS, CDR2 YYNGEE. V was clipped by 2 bases and J by 6 bases; unmatched bases: 7. The CDR3 reads CASSVSTGTGGNEQFF. DNA for the CDR3: TGTGCCAGCAGCGTTTCGACCGGGACAGGGGGCAATGAGCAGTTCTTC.

The J gene is TRBJ2-2, the V gene TRBV9; 7 bases align to TRBD1. The germline V gene has CDR1 SGDLS and CDR2 YYNGEE. The CDR3 spans 14 residues. Unmatched junction bases numbered 3, after V lost 4 bases and J lost 3 bases. This CDR3 reads CASSYQGDTGELFF. The CDR3 DNA reads TGTGCCAGCAGCTATCAGGGGGACACCGGGGAGCTGTTTTTT.

This clone was detected only once. Other nucleotide sequences in the sample specify the same CDR3. The J gene is TRBJ2-1, the V gene TRBV24-1, with TRBD2 as a possible D gene (5 bases). CDR3 length: 12 residues. Trimming cost V 3 bases and J 6 bases, with 5 bases left between them. CDR1 and CDR2 from the germline V gene are KGHDR and SFDVKD. The chain's CDR3 is CATSDRGNEQFF. Here the CDR3 DNA reads TGTGCCACCAGTGATCGGGGCAATGAGCAGTTCTTC.

The chain joins TRBV14 to TRBJ1-2; 8 nucleotides agree with TRBD1. With 3 bases clipped from V and 3 bases from J, the junction kept 6 bases outside the gene matches. Per germline, CDR1 SGHDN and CDR2 FVKESK. The CDR3 runs to 15 residues. The CDR3 spells CASSHGGQGYYGYTF. CDR3 nucleotide sequence: TGTGCCAGCAGCCATGGTGGACAGGGCTACTATGGCTACACCTTC.

V is TRBV7-2 and J is TRBJ2-6, with no clear D. The CDR3 spans 15 residues. Germline values: CDR1 SGHTA, CDR2 FQGNSA. Trimming removed 5 bases from V and 0 bases from J, with 8 bases in between. In nucleotides, the CDR3 is TGTGCCAGCAGCCTTTCAGTCTCTGGGGCCAACGTCCTGACTTTC. It specifies CASSLSVSGANVLTF.

The chain has TRBV5-1 and TRBJ1-3, with D uncertain. Trimming removed 4 bases at V and 4 bases at J, with 9 bases between. Per the germline V gene, CDR1 is SGHRS and CDR2 is YFSETQ. This CDR3 is built from 13 residues. This CDR3 reads CASSPEGGNTIYF. CDR3 nucleotides: TGCGCCAGCAGCCCCGAGGGAGGAAACACCATATATTTT.

V and J are TRBV30 and TRBJ1-1, with D uncertain. V dropped 7 bases and J dropped 0 bases, with 12 bases sitting between them. The CDR3 contains 13 residues. Germline assignment: CDR1 GTSNPN and CDR2 SVGIG (reference sequence). The CDR3 region is CASRGWLNTEAFF. CDR3 DNA sequence: TGTGCCTCCCGAGGGTGGTTGAACACTGAAGCTTTCTTT.

The chain has TRBV25-1 and TRBJ1-2; 7 positions agree with TRBD1. The CDR3 extends over 15 amino acids. CDR1 and CDR2 from the germline V gene are MGHDK and SYGVNS. The V segment lost 2 bases and the J segment 6 bases; nucleotides outside the gene matches: 9. CDR3 amino acids: CASSEPLQGRNGYTF. CDR3 coding DNA: TGTGCCAGCAGTGAACCCTTACAGGGGAGGAATGGCTACACCTTC.

This sequence joins TRBV18 and TRBJ2-1, with a tentative D call TRBD2 (5 bases). The V gene's germline CDR1 is KGHSH and CDR2 LQKENI. V was shortened by 6 bases and J by 4 bases, with 13 bases between the two germline ends. This CDR3 has 14 residues. The CDR3 bases are TGTGCCAGCTCGTCACTAGGGCAATACAATGAGCAGTTCTTC. Its translation: CASSSLGQYNEQFF. Drawing the rest from reference TRBV18 and TRBJ2-1, the complete variable domain is NAGVMQNPRHLVRRRGQEARLRCSPMKGHSHVYWYRQLPEEGLKFMVYLQKENIIDESGMPKERFSAEFPKEGPSILRIQQVVRGDSAAYFCASSSLGQYNEQFFGPGTRLTVL.

This clone was recorded a few times. V is TRBV7-6 and J is TRBJ2-3; 11 nucleotides match TRBD1. The V and J ends lost 0 bases and 2 bases, in that order; junction bases with no gene match: 1. CDR1 and CDR2 from the germline V gene are SGHVS and FNYEAQ. The CDR3 sequence is 16 residues long. The chain's CDR3 is CASSLAGQGVTDTQYF. In DNA form, the CDR3 reads TGTGCCAGCAGCTTAGCGGGACAGGGGGTCACAGATACGCAGTATTTT.

V usage is TRBV4-1 and J usage is TRBJ1-1; D might be TRBD1 (5 bases). V was cut by 4 bases and J by 0 bases, with 12 bases left in between. The CDR3 runs 15 residues. Germline loops: CDR1 MGHRA, CDR2 YSYEKL. The CDR3 protein is CASSLTRVMNTEAFF. CDR3 nucleotide sequence: TGCGCCAGCAGCCTTACCAGGGTTATGAACACTGAAGCTTTCTTT.

The chain employs TRBV9 and TRBJ2-1; TRBD2 might be the D (5 bases). The V end lost 7 bases, the J end lost 6 bases, and 14 bases lay between the germline ends. Germline-derived CDR1 and CDR2 are SGDLS and YYNGEE. The CDR3 extends over 13 amino acids. CDR3 coding DNA: TGTGCCAGCTCGGTAGCGCCGAGCAATGAGCAGTTCTTC. Its translation: CASSVAPSNEQFF.

The V call is TRBV3-1 (or the pseudogene TRBV3-2), the J call TRBJ1-1, with D possibly matching TRBD1 (6 bases). Trimming cost V 7 bases and J 4 bases, with 16 bases left between them. This CDR3 comprises 14 residues. CDR1 is LGHDT and CDR2 is YNNKEL in the germline V gene (reference sequence). For the CDR3, the DNA is TGTGCCAGCAACCAGGGGCTTACGGGCACTGAAGCTTTCTTT. Amino acid sequence: CASNQGLTGTEAFF.

This chain uses TRBV19 with TRBJ1-1; D may be TRBD1 (6 bases). V lost 8 bases to trimming and J lost 5 bases, with 21 bases between them. Germline CDR1 and CDR2: LNHDA and SQIVND (reference sequence). This CDR3 has 15 amino acids. For the CDR3, the DNA is TGTGCCAGTGGAAGAGGCTACACAGGGTTGACTGAAGCTTTCTTT. Translation: CASGRGYTGLTEAFF.

The CDR3 coding sequence is TGTGCCAGCAGTTACCAATCGGCAGGCCCCAATGAGCAGTTCTTC. Translating gives CASSYQSAGPNEQFF. The chain joins TRBV6-5 to TRBJ2-1; D gene unclear. V gave up 2 bases and J gave up 6 bases, with 14 bases separating them. In germline, CDR1 is MNHEY, CDR2 SVGAGI. CDR3 length equals 15 residues.

The V gene is TRBV7-8, the J gene TRBJ2-2, with TRBD2 identical over 9 bases. The CDR3 is 18 amino acids. The V gene's germline CDR1 is SGHVS and CDR2 FQNEAQ. Losses at the gene ends were 4 bases for V and 0 bases for J; bases not matched to a gene: 9. The CDR3 here is CASSSPGSGGANTGELFF. The CDR3 nucleotides read TGTGCCAGCAGCTCCCCGGGTAGCGGGGGAGCGAACACCGGGGAGCTGTTTTTT.

A remark on this clone: This sample also contains other DNA sequences that code for the same CDR3. The chain uses TRBV12-3 or TRBV12-4 and TRBJ1-5, with TRBD1 matching over 7 bases. This CDR3 contains 13 residues. The V segment lost 4 bases and the J segment 7 bases; nucleotides outside the gene matches: 4. In nucleotides, the CDR3 is TGTGCCAGCAGTTCTCAGGGGGACCAGCCCCAGCATTTT. As protein: CASSSQGDQPQHF.

The chain employs TRBV6-5 and TRBJ2-2; D remains ambiguous. The CDR3 runs 13 residues. Trimming pared 1 base from V and 7 bases from J, leaving 7 bases between. In germline, CDR1 is MNHEY, CDR2 SVGAGI. The CDR3 spells CASSYYIDGELFF. The DNA of the CDR3 is TGTGCCAGCAGTTACTACATTGACGGGGAGCTGTTTTTT.

This rearrangement joins TRBV6-1 to TRBJ1-4; maybe TRBD1 (6 bases). The germline CDR1 and CDR2 sequences are MNHNS and SASEGT. The CDR3 length is 15 residues. Trimming pared 2 bases from V and 7 bases from J, leaving 14 bases between. In nucleotides, the CDR3 is TGTGCCAGCAGTGAAACCCCAGGGGCCGGTGAAAAACTGTTTTTT. Encoded protein: CASSETPGAGEKLFF.

The genes are TRBV2 and TRBJ2-1, with 9 bases identical to TRBD2. Trimming took 4 bases from V and 7 from J; bases not matched to a gene: 5. Germline V lookup: CDR1 SNHLY, CDR2 FYNNEI. The CDR3 is made up of 14 amino acids. The CDR3 sequence: CASSVAAGGNEQFF. CDR3 in DNA: TGTGCCAGCAGTGTCGCGGCGGGGGGGAATGAGCAGTTCTTC.

V is TRBV30 and J is TRBJ2-3; the match to TRBD2 covers 12 bases. The V gene end was trimmed by 0 bases and the J gene end by 3 bases; junction bases not matched to a gene: 4. CDR1 and CDR2 (germline): GTSNPN, SVGIG (reference sequence). This CDR3 has 16 amino acids. CDR3 region: CAWSVGLAGTTDTQYF. CDR3 DNA sequence: TGTGCCTGGAGTGTAGGACTAGCGGGGACAACAGATACGCAGTATTTT.

The chain links TRBV19 to TRBJ1-1; D may be TRBD1 (6 bases). V was trimmed by 2 bases and J by 6 bases, leaving 10 bases between them. The CDR3 consists of 13 residues. Germline CDR1 and CDR2: LNHDA and SQIVND (reference sequence). The CDR3 protein is CASSINRVAEAFF. As DNA, the CDR3 is TGTGCCAGTAGTATAAACAGGGTTGCTGAAGCTTTCTTT. Supplemented by reference TRBV19 and TRBJ1-1, the full variable domain reads DGGITQSPKYLFRKEGQNVTLSCEQNLNHDAMYWYRQDPGQGLRLIYYSQIVNDFQKGDIAEGYSVSREKKESFPLTVTSAQKNPTAFYLCASSINRVAEAFFGQGTRLTVV.

This chain joins TRBV21-1 and TRBJ2-5; the table's TRBD1 call for D was not verified on the DNA. TRBV21-1 is listed as a pseudogene. The CDR3 sequence is 14 residues long. The CDR3 nucleotides read TGTGCCAGCAGCATTCCCGGGACAGAAGAGACCCAGTACTTC. Translation gives CASSIPGTEETQYF.